This TCR beta chain was found in a study of shared clonotypes between healthy human individuals. Notes on the study in general: The represented genetic and exposure-history diversity was limited by the small number of donors.

CDR1 and CDR2 from the germline V gene are SNHLY and FYNNEI. V dropped 4 bases and J dropped 7; count of bases not matched to a gene: 8. This CDR3 is built from 15 residues. Sequencing used immunoSEQ multiplex PCR; TCRdb keeps in-frame clones, though not all of them. Among about 1 million clones listed, approximately 68% were seen once. To note about this clone: Antigen unknown.

The receptor was isolated from a young man in good health. The specimen sequenced was memory CD4+ T cells sorted from blood. Subset: CD45RA-negative fraction. The chain employs TRBV2 and TRBJ2-1, with 9 bases that match TRBD2. The chain's CDR3 is CASSGISGGPNEQFF. Here the CDR3 DNA reads TGTGCCAGCAGTGGGATTAGCGGGGGCCCAAATGAGCAGTTCTTC.